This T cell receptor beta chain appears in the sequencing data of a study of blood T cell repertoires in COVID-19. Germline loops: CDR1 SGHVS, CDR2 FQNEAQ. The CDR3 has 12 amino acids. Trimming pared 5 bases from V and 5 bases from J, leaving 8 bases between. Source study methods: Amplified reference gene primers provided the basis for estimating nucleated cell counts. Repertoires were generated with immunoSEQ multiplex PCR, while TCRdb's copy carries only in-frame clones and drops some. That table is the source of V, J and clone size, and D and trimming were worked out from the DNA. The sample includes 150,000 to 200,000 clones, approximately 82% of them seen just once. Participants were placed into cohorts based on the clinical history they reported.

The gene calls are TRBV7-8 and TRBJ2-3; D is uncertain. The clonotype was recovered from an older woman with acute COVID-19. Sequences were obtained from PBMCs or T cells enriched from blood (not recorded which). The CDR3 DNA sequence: TGTGCCAGCAGCCCCACTGGAGATACGCAGTATTTT. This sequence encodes CASSPTGDTQYF.